The rows below give T cell receptor beta chains drawn from one sample of a study of blood T cell repertoires in COVID-19. The repertoire was sequenced with immunoSEQ multiplex PCR; TCRdb's copy has only in-frame clones and lacks some. The table records hundreds of thousands of clones, about nine tenths of them present only once. The sequencing input was PBMCs or T cells enriched from blood (not recorded which). Receptor source: a woman aged 55 to 70 who had recovered from COVID-19. Each CDR3 is given with its conserved first and last residue. A D gene is named only where the DNA matches it firmly. Rows may omit the clone size; those that give it use once, few, many or a size class.

size	D	J	V	DNA	CDR3
NA	TRBD1	TRBJ2-1	TRBV18	TGTGCCAGCTCACTGACCGGGACAGGGGGGAATGAGCAGTTCTTC	CASSLTGTGGNEQFF
NA	NA	TRBJ1-1	TRBV7-2	TGTGCCAGCAGCGCGCAGGGAGGCACTGAAGCTTTCTTT	CASSAQGGTEAFF
NA	NA	TRBJ2-3	TRBV12-3/TRBV12-4	TGTGCCAGCAGTTCGAGGACTGGCGATACGCAGTATTTT	CASSSRTGDTQYF
once	NA	TRBJ2-1	TRBV10-3	TGTGCCATCAGTGATAGGGGTTCGGCGGGGCCCCCGGGTGAGCAGTTCTTC	CAISDRGSAGPPGEQFF
NA	TRBD1	TRBJ2-5	TRBV19	TGTGCCAGTAGTAAAGGGGCGACAGGGGGCGAAGAGACCCAGTACTTC	CASSKGATGGEETQYF
NA	NA	TRBJ1-1	TRBV11-3	TGTGCCAGCAGCTTAGTCCAGGGAACTGAAGCTTTCTTT	CASSLVQGTEAFF
NA	NA	TRBJ1-6	TRBV2	TGTGCCAGCTCGGCCAGGCCTAATTCACCCCTCCACTTT	CASSARPNSPLHF
NA	NA	TRBJ2-1	TRBV4-2	TGTGCCAGCAGCGAAAGCCGAGGCTACAATGAGCAGTTCTTC	CASSESRGYNEQFF
NA	TRBD2	TRBJ2-3	TRBV4-1	TGCGCCAGCAGCCAGGCCCGACTAGCGGGGACAGATACGCAGTATTTT	CASSQARLAGTDTQYF
NA	TRBD1	TRBJ2-1	TRBV5-1	TGCGCCAGCAGCCTTACAGGGGCCACGGCATACAATGAGCAGTTCTTC	CASSLTGATAYNEQFF
NA	NA	TRBJ1-4	TRBV9	TGTGCCAGCAGCGGACGGGGGGCTGAGGATGAAAAACTGTTTTTT	CASSGRGAEDEKLFF
NA	TRBD2	TRBJ2-3	TRBV6-1	TGTGCCAGCAGTGACCCCATAGCGGGGGCTGGAGATACGCAGTATTTT	CASSDPIAGAGDTQYF
NA	TRBD1	TRBJ1-2	TRBV5-1	TGCGCCAGCAGCTTGGACAGGGGGCCTTCTGGCTACACCTTC	CASSLDRGPSGYTF
NA	TRBD1	TRBJ1-4	TRBV2	TGTGCCAGCAGTTCACAGGGGCAGTCGGATGAAAAACTGTTTTTT	CASSSQGQSDEKLFF
few	TRBD1	TRBJ2-1	TRBV7-9	TGTGCCAGCAGCCCCGACAGGGATTATGAGCAGTTCTTC	CASSPDRDYEQFF
NA	NA	TRBJ2-2	TRBV6-4	TGTGCCAGCAGTGACTCCAGGTTCGGCGGGGAGCTGTTTTTT	CASSDSRFGGELFF
NA	NA	TRBJ1-3	TRBV5-4	TGTGCCAGCAGCTGGGCAGGGGTTGGAAACACCATATATTTT	CASSWAGVGNTIYF
NA	TRBD2	TRBJ2-1	TRBV19	TGTGCCAGTATGCCAGGGACTAGCGGGGGGGCCCCCTACAATGAGCAGTTCTTC	CASMPGTSGGAPYNEQFF
NA	NA	TRBJ1-1	TRBV7-9	TGTGCCAGCAGCCGGGAGGGGGGAATAACTGAAGCTTTCTTT	CASSREGGITEAFF
NA	TRBD1	TRBJ1-6	TRBV6-1	TGTGCCAGCAGTGATACTGGACAGGGTTGGAATTCACCCCTCCACTTT	CASSDTGQGWNSPLHF
NA	TRBD1	TRBJ1-5	TRBV7-9	TGTGCCAGCAGCGACAGGGGTCATCCAACACCCCAGCATTTT	CASSDRGHPTPQHF
once	NA	TRBJ1-1	TRBV7-8	TGTGCCAGCACTTCCCGGGCAGGGAAATTTTCGAACACTGAAGCTTTCTTT	CASTSRAGKFSNTEAFF
NA	NA	TRBJ2-3	TRBV30	TGTGCCTGGAGCCCTCTCGTTCTAGGGGCCCCAGATACGCAGTATTTT	CAWSPLVLGAPDTQYF
NA	NA	TRBJ1-1	TRBV29-1	TGCAGCGCTGGTAGTGATGTCTTCTTT	CSAGSDVFF
NA	NA	TRBJ2-4	TRBV18	TGTGCCAGCTCACCGGGGGGAGCCAAAAACATTCAGTACTTC	CASSPGGAKNIQYF
NA	TRBD1	TRBJ1-4	TRBV28	TGTGCCAGCAGTGCCACCGGGACAGGGAGAGAGGAAAAACTGTTTTTT	CASSATGTGREEKLFF
NA	NA	TRBJ1-2	TRBV7-9	TGTGCCAGCAGCTTCCACGGGACTGGGAACTATGGCTACACCTTC	CASSFHGTGNYGYTF
NA	NA	TRBJ1-6	TRBV5-1	TGCGCCAGCAGCGTTCTGGGGGGATATGGGGATTCACCCCTCCACTTT	CASSVLGGYGDSPLHF
NA	NA	TRBJ1-4	TRBV7-8	TGTGCCAGCAGCTTAGAAGTCTTCGGCGGTGAAAAACTGTTTTTT	CASSLEVFGGEKLFF
NA	NA	TRBJ2-7	TRBV12-5	TGTGCTAGTGGCCAAGACAGGTTCTTTGCCTACGAGCAGTACTTC	CASGQDRFFAYEQYF